The rows below give T cell receptor beta chains drawn from one sample of a study of CD8+CD57+ T cells in acquired aplastic anemia. Using its own MiXCR run on the reads, TCRdb lists one record per CDR3 protein. The sample has 250,000 to 300,000 distinct CDR3 sequences, 56% seen once; the top ten hold 1.3%. The specimen was sorted CD4+, CD8+, or CD8+CD57+ T cells (not recorded which) from PBMCs. These receptors originate from a human donor with aplastic anemia. Both conserved end residues are part of each CDR3. D genes are given only for firm matches. Some rows have no size entry. The others give once, few or many, or a class for an expanded clone.

>-|TRBJ2-1|TRBV11-2|many
TGTGCCAGCAGCTTAGATCTAGGGGTGATTCTGTTCTTC
CASSLDLGVILFF
>-|TRBJ2-5|TRBV24-1|-
TGTGCCACCAGTGATTTGAACAGGGAGGAGACCCAGTACTTC
CATSDLNREETQYF
>TRBD1|TRBJ2-7|TRBV7-2|-
TGTGCCAGCAGCCGGGCGCCGACAGGGTCCTACGAGCAGTACTTC
CASSRAPTGSYEQYF
>-|TRBJ1-1|TRBV6-5|many
TGTGCCAGCAGTTACTCGTATCATTTGTCGGGGACCACTGAAGCTTTCTTT
CASSYSYHLSGTTEAFF
>-|TRBJ2-7|TRBV15|-
TGTGCCACCAGCGCAAGAGGTTTCTCCCACGAGCAGTACTTC
CATSARGFSHEQYF
>-|TRBJ1-1|TRBV24-1|-
TGTGCCACCAGTGATTCCGGGTGGACTGAAGCTTTCTTT
CATSDSGWTEAFF
>-|TRBJ2-4|TRBV7-9|-
TGTGCCAGCAGCTACGAGGGGATCGGAGCCAAAAACATTCAGTACTTC
CASSYEGIGAKNIQYF
>-|TRBJ2-7|TRBV5-1|-
TGCGCCAGCAGCCCGGTGGGTAACGAGCAGTACTTC
CASSPVGNEQYF
>-|TRBJ2-5|TRBV6-1|many
TGTGCCAGCAGTTTTGGGGGCGCCACGGGGGAGACCCAGTACTTC
CASSFGGATGETQYF
>-|TRBJ2-7|TRBV7-9|-
TGTGCCAGCAGCTCGGGACGGACCCCCTACGAGCAGTACTTC
CASSSGRTPYEQYF
>TRBD2|TRBJ2-7|TRBV15|once
TGTGCCACCAGCAGAGATTGGCCTAGCGGTCTCCACGAGCAGTACTTC
CATSRDWPSGLHEQYF
>-|TRBJ2-7|TRBV6-5|-
TGTGCCAGCAGTTACAACGGTCGAACCTACGAGCAGTACTTC
CASSYNGRTYEQYF
>-|TRBJ2-7|TRBV12-3/TRBV12-4|-
TGTGCCAGCAGTTTCGGGCAGGGGATCTACGAGCAGTACTTC
CASSFGQGIYEQYF
>-|TRBJ1-2|TRBV7-2|-
TGTGCCAGCAGCTCCTTGGGGTACGTCTATGGCTACACCTTC
CASSSLGYVYGYTF
>-|TRBJ1-1|TRBV7-8|many
TGTGCCAGCAGTATACCGTCCGGCAGGGGCCGCGCTGAAGCTTTCTTT
CASSIPSGRGRAEAFF
>-|TRBJ1-1|TRBV6-1|once
TGTGCCAGCAAGGCGACGGTATCTGAAGCTTTCTTT
CASKATVSEAFF
>-|TRBJ1-6|TRBV19|-
TGTGCCAGTAGTATATTAGGAGAGAATAGTTCACCCCTCCACTTT
CASSILGENSSPLHF
>-|TRBJ2-3|TRBV20-1|-
TGCAGTGCTAATCGTCGAGCGAGAAGCACAGATACGCAGTATTTT
CSANRRARSTDTQYF
>-|TRBJ2-1|TRBV15|-
TGTGCCACCAGCATTCGGGCCTCCTACAATGAGCAGTTCTTC
CATSIRASYNEQFF
>-|TRBJ2-1|TRBV24-1|few
TGTGCCTGCGATGATAGGTCCTACAATGAGCAGTTCTTC
CACDDRSYNEQFF
>TRBD1|TRBJ2-5|TRBV24-1|-
TGTGCCACCAGCGATGACACAGGGGGCCGAAAGACCCAGTGCTTC
CATSDDTGGRKTQCF
>TRBD1|TRBJ1-1|TRBV29-1|-
TGCAGCGCCACGACAGGGTTCTCGGACAATAAAGCTTTCTTT
CSATTGFSDNKAFF
>TRBD2|TRBJ2-3|TRBV24-1|many
TGTGCCACCAGGGAGGCGGGGGTTAGCACAGATACGCAGTATTTT
CATREAGVSTDTQYF
>-|TRBJ2-5|TRBV7-2|many
TGTGCCAGCAGCTTTGCAGGGTCGTTAGAGACCCAGTACTTC
CASSFAGSLETQYF
>-|TRBJ1-5|TRBV7-2|-
TGTGCCAGCAGCTCCAGTCGGTTGGCTCACCCCCAGCATTTT
CASSSSRLAHPQHF
>TRBD2|TRBJ2-5|TRBV2|once
TGTGCCAGCAGCGGACTAGCGGGAGTGGAGACCCAGTACTTC
CASSGLAGVETQYF
>-|TRBJ2-5|TRBV10-3|few
TGTGCCATCAGTGAGACCAGGGAAGGGACCCAGTACTTC
CAISETREGTQYF
>TRBD2|TRBJ2-1|TRBV7-9|-
TGTGCCAGCAGCTTAGTAGGTAGCGGGAACAATGAGCAGTTCTTC
CASSLVGSGNNEQFF
>-|TRBJ2-1|TRBV6-4|-
TGTGCCAGCAGTCCCTCGCGGTCCTACAATGAGCAGTTCTTC
CASSPSRSYNEQFF
>-|TRBJ1-1|TRBV15|-
TGCGCCACCAGCAGTGCCCCAGGGTTTGCGAACACTGAAGCTTTCTTT
CATSSAPGFANTEAFF
>TRBD2|TRBJ2-5|TRBV2|many
TGTGCCAGCAGACGGGGGGGGGCTGAGACCCAGTACTTC
CASRRGGAETQYF
>-|TRBJ2-5|TRBV15|few
TGTGCCACCAGCAGTGACTCCCCAGGCCAAGAGACCCAGTACTTC
CATSSDSPGQETQYF
>-|TRBJ1-2|TRBV6-2/TRBV6-3|-
TGTGCCAGCAGCCCCACCCGACAGCACTATGGCTACACCTTC
CASSPTRQHYGYTF
>TRBD1|TRBJ1-2|TRBV10-3|once
TGTGCCAGCAGTCCTTCCGGGACAGGGACCTATGGCTACACCTTC
CASSPSGTGTYGYTF
>TRBD1|TRBJ2-7|TRBV4-2|many
TGTGCCAGCAGCCGCCGGGACAGGGTCTTACGCGAGCAGTACTTC
CASSRRDRVLREQYF
>TRBD1|TRBJ1-1|TRBV11-2|-
TGTGCCAGCAGCTCCCATGACAGGGGCCTAAGAGGGACTGAAGCTTTCTTT
CASSSHDRGLRGTEAFF